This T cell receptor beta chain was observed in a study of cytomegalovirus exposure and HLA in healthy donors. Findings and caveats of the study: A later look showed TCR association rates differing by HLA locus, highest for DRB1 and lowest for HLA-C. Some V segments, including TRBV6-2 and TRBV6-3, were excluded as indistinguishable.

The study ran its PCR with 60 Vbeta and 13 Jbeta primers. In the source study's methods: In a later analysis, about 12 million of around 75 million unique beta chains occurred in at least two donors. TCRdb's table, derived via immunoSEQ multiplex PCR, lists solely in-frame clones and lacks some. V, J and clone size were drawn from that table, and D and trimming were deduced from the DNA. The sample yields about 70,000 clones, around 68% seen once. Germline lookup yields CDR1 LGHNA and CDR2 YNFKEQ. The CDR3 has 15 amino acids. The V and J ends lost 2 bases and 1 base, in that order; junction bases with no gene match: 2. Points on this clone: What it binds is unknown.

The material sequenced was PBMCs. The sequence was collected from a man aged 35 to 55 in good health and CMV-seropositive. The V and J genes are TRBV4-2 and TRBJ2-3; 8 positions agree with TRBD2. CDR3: CASSQQAGGTDTQYF. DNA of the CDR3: TGTGCCAGCAGCCAACAAGCGGGGGGCACAGATACGCAGTATTTT.